This is a list of T cell receptor beta chains from one sample in a study of shared clonotypes between healthy human individuals. The data were produced by immunoSEQ multiplex PCR, yet TCRdb's version contains in-frame clones alone and is incomplete. The table shows 950,000 to 1,100,000 clones, with around 82% occurring only once. Sequencing was performed on memory CD4+ T cells from PBMCs. The receptors shown here come from a man between 18 and 35 years old in good health. Some clones in this sample may be carry-over from other donors' samples. CDR3s include the opening cysteine and the closing phenylalanine or tryptophan. D genes are given only for firm matches. Where a row states a size, it is once, few, many or the class of an expanded clone; other rows omit it.

TRBD1 TRBJ1-2 NA TRBV5-1 CASSLDAGGNYGYTF TGCGCCAGCAGCTTGGATGCAGGGGGTAACTATGGCTACACCTTC
TRBD2 TRBJ2-3 NA TRBV15 CATSRVAGNTDTQYF TGTGCCACCAGCAGAGTAGCGGGGAACACAGATACGCAGTATTTT
NA TRBJ2-2 NA TRBV5-4 CASSLKGPGELFF TGTGCCAGCAGCTTAAAGGGACCCGGGGAGCTGTTTTTT
NA TRBJ1-2 NA TRBV28 CASSSLVPGLRDGYTF TGTGCCAGCAGTTCGCTCGTTCCGGGCCTCAGGGATGGCTACACCTTC
NA TRBJ1-1 NA TRBV4-2 CASSQAIGSWGEAFF TGTGCCAGCAGCCAAGCAATAGGCTCGTGGGGCGAAGCTTTCTTT
TRBD2 TRBJ2-1 NA TRBV6-4 CATFQAGGRRTYNEQFF TGTGCCACCTTCCAAGCGGGAGGGCGGAGGACCTACAATGAGCAGTTCTTC
TRBD2 TRBJ2-5 NA TRBV9 CASSANAGERFETQYF TGTGCCAGCAGCGCCAATGCGGGAGAGAGGTTTGAGACCCAGTACTTC
NA TRBJ1-1 NA TRBV6-6 CASSPPSRNTEAFF TGTGCCAGCAGTCCCCCTTCACGGAACACTGAAGCTTTCTTT
NA TRBJ1-2 NA TRBV27 CASRSPTGTRGYGYTF TGTGCCAGCCGCTCCCCGACCGGGACGAGGGGCTATGGCTACACCTTC
TRBD2 TRBJ2-7 NA TRBV28 CAMGSGSSYEQYF TGTGCCATGGGTAGCGGGAGTAGCTACGAGCAGTACTTC
NA TRBJ2-5 NA TRBV19 CASSENRETQYF TGTGCCAGTTCCGAGAATAGGGAGACCCAGTACTTC
TRBD1 TRBJ2-4 NA TRBV5-1 CASSLGTGNIQYF TGCGCCAGCAGCCTAGGGACAGGAAACATTCAGTACTTC
TRBD2 TRBJ2-2 few TRBV7-2 CASSFPDRTSGRGGLFF TGTGCCAGCAGCTTCCCCGACCGGACTAGCGGGAGGGGGGGGCTGTTTTTT
NA TRBJ2-1 NA TRBV4-3 CASRETATSYNEQFF TGCGCCAGCAGAGAAACAGCCACCTCCTACAATGAGCAGTTCTTC
TRBD1 TRBJ2-4 NA TRBV30 CAWSQGAIQYF TGTGCCTGGAGCCAGGGGGCCATTCAGTACTTC
TRBD1 TRBJ2-7 NA TRBV7-9 CASLGDSYEQYF TGTGCCAGCTTGGGGGACAGCTACGAGCAGTACTTC
NA TRBJ2-7 NA TRBV5-1 CASSLGLKDEQYF TGCGCCAGCAGCTTGGGGCTAAAAGACGAGCAGTACTTC
NA TRBJ1-5 NA TRBV27 CASGAGFSNQPQHF TGTGCCAGCGGGGCAGGGTTTAGCAATCAGCCCCAGCATTTT
TRBD1 TRBJ2-2 many TRBV6-5 CASSSDRGRTGELFF TGTGCCAGCAGCTCTGACAGGGGGAGAACCGGGGAGCTGTTTTTT
NA TRBJ1-2 few TRBV7-9 CASSSPTIPGRQYGYTF TGTGCCAGCAGCTCACCTACCATCCCGGGACGGCAATATGGCTACACCTTC
NA TRBJ2-7 NA TRBV5-1 CASSFASETYEQYF TGCGCCAGCAGCTTTGCTAGCGAGACCTACGAGCAGTACTTC
TRBD1 TRBJ2-7 NA TRBV10-3 CAISTTGEQYF TGTGCCATCAGTACGACAGGGGAGCAGTACTTC
NA TRBJ1-1 NA TRBV5-1 CASTRGTANMNTEAFF TGCGCCAGCACCCGTGGGACGGCAAACATGAACACTGAAGCTTTCTTT
NA TRBJ1-2 few TRBV29-1 CSVEGDGGRRNYGYTF TGCAGCGTTGAGGGGGACGGAGGCCGACGAAACTATGGCTACACCTTC